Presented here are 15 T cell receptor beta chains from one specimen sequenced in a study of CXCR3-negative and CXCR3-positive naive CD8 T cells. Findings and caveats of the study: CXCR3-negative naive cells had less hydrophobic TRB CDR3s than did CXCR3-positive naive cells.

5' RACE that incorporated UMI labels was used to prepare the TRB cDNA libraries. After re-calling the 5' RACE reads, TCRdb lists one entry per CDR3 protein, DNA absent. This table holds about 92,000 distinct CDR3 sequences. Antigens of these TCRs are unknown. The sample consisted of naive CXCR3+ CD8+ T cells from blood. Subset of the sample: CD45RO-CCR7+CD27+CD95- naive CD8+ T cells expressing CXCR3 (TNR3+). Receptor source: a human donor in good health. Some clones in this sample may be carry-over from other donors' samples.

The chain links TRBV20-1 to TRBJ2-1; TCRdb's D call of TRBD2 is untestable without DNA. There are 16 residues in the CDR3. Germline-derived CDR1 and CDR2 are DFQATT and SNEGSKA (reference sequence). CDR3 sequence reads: CSARRLAGSSYNEQFF.

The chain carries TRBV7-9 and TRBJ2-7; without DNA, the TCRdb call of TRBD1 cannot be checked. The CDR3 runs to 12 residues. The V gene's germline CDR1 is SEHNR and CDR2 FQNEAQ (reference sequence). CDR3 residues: CASSPGPYEQYF.

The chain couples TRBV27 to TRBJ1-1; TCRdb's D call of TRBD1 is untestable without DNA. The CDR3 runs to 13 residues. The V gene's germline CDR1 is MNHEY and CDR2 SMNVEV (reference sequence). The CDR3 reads CASSLGRVSEAFF.

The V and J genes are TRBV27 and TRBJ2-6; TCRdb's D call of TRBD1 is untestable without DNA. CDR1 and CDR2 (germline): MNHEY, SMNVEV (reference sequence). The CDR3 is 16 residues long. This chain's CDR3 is CASTLLPPGGANVLTF.

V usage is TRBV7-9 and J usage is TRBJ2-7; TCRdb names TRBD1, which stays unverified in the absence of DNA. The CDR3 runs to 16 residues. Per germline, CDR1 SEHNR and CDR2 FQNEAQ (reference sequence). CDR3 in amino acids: CASSLDIGRGDDEQYF.

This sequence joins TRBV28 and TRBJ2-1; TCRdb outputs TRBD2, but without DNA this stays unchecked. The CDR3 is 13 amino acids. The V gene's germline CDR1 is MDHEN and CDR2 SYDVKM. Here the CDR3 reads CASLGGGATEQFF. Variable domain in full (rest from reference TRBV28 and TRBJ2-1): DVKVTQSSRYLVKRTGEKVFLECVQDMDHENMFWYRQDPGLGLRLIYFSYDVKMKEKGDIPEGYSVSREKKERFSLILESASTNQTSMYLCASLGGGATEQFFGPGTRLTVL.

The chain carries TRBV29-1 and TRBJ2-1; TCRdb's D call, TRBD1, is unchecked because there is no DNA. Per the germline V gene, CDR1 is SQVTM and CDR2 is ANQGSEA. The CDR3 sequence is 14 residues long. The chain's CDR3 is CSVQPPTAYNEQFF.

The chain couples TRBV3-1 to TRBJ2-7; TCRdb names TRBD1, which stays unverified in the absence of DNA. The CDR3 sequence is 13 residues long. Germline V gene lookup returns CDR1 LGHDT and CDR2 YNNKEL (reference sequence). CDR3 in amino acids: CASSPIFRGEQYF.

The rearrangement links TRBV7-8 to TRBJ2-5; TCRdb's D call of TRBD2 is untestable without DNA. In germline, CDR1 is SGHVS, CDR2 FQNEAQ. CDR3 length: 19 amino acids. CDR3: CASSTSASGAGGPKETQYF.

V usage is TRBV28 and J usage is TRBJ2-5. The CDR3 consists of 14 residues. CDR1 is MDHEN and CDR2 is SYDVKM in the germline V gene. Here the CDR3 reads CASSFRQKQETQYF.

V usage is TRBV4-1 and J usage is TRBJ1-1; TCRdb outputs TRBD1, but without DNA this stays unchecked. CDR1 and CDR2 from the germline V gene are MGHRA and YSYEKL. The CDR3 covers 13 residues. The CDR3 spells CASSPKGFTEAFF.

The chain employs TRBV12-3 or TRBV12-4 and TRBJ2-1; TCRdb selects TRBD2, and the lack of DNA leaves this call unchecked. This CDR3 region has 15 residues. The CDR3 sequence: CASSPPGLAANEQFF.

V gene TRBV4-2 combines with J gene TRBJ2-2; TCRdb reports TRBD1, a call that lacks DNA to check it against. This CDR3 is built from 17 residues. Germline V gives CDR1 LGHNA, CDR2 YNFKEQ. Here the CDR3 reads CASSHATGGIGTGELFF.

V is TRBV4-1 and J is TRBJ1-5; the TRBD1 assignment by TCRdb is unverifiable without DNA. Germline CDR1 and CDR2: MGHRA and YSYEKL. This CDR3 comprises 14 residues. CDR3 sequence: CASSPDRGSQPQHF.

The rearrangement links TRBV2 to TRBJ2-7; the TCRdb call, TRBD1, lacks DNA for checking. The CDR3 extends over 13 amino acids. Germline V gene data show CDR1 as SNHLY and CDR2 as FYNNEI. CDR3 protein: CASSDWAGGEQYF.